Listed below are T cell receptor beta chains from one sample, sequenced in a study of T-cell memory formation after mild COVID-19. MiXCR, applied by TCRdb to the 5' RACE reads, yields one record per CDR3 protein. The table records about 470,000 distinct CDR3 sequences, 15% to 20% of them present only once. Input material: PBMCs or a T cell subset sorted from them (not recorded which). These receptors all stem from an adult woman who had mild COVID-19 (a few samples of this study predate the infection). Cell type and time point are not known. Both conserved end residues are trimmed from each CDR3. For some rows the clone size is stated as once, few or many, or as a class when expanded; others skip it.

V gene: TRBV12-3/TRBV12-4; clone size: .; J gene: TRBJ2-1; CDR3 protein: ASSFGAGTGPNEQF
V gene: TRBV6-5; clone size: .; J gene: TRBJ2-7; CDR3 protein: ASSYSLVRGAYEQY
V gene: TRBV12-3/TRBV12-4; clone size: few; J gene: TRBJ1-5; CDR3 protein: ASSLVRSNQPQH
V gene: TRBV2; clone size: .; J gene: TRBJ1-2; CDR3 protein: ASSEGAQDPRSYT
V gene: TRBV24-1; clone size: .; J gene: TRBJ2-3; CDR3 protein: ATSEEGGPTDTQY
V gene: TRBV20-1; clone size: .; J gene: TRBJ2-7; CDR3 protein: SARRGANEQY
V gene: TRBV24-1; clone size: few; J gene: TRBJ1-3; CDR3 protein: ATSDPQRNTIY
V gene: TRBV30; clone size: .; J gene: TRBJ2-3; CDR3 protein: AGTGFATDTQY
V gene: TRBV6-1; clone size: .; J gene: TRBJ2-2; CDR3 protein: ASRDRGRAGELF
V gene: TRBV12-3/TRBV12-4; clone size: few; J gene: TRBJ2-7; CDR3 protein: ASSLEVPSGRRGYEQY
V gene: TRBV4-3; clone size: few; J gene: TRBJ2-2; CDR3 protein: ASSQSLREAGELF
V gene: TRBV18; clone size: .; J gene: TRBJ2-5; CDR3 protein: ASSQNSGRETQY
V gene: TRBV11-2; clone size: .; J gene: TRBJ1-4; CDR3 protein: ASSFGQLATNEKLF
V gene: TRBV5-6; clone size: .; J gene: TRBJ2-7; CDR3 protein: ASSGWSSYEQY
V gene: TRBV27; clone size: few; J gene: TRBJ2-4; CDR3 protein: ASSFVSYGLAKNIQY
V gene: TRBV12-3/TRBV12-4; clone size: .; J gene: TRBJ2-1; CDR3 protein: ASSSETRYNEQF
V gene: TRBV12-3/TRBV12-4; clone size: .; J gene: TRBJ2-3; CDR3 protein: ASKNQDLSTDTQY
V gene: TRBV11-2; clone size: many; J gene: TRBJ2-3; CDR3 protein: ASSFSSGDTQY
V gene: TRBV5-1; clone size: few; J gene: TRBJ2-7; CDR3 protein: ASSIGQGDGDEQY
V gene: TRBV24-1; clone size: many; J gene: TRBJ2-1; CDR3 protein: ATAGAGEQF
V gene: TRBV29-1; clone size: few; J gene: TRBJ2-7; CDR3 protein: SVEGQSYERY
V gene: TRBV12-3/TRBV12-4; clone size: .; J gene: TRBJ2-2; CDR3 protein: ASSLYSHTGELF
V gene: TRBV6-6; clone size: few; J gene: TRBJ2-7; CDR3 protein: ASSYLEGPGGEQY
V gene: TRBV7-9; clone size: .; J gene: TRBJ1-1; CDR3 protein: ASSLADGEAF
V gene: TRBV3-1; clone size: once; J gene: TRBJ2-1; CDR3 protein: ASSQALLAGGNEQF
V gene: TRBV7-9; clone size: .; J gene: TRBJ2-6; CDR3 protein: ASSLVLILRGQGRSGANVLT
V gene: TRBV9; clone size: .; J gene: TRBJ2-1; CDR3 protein: ASSVGLALNNEQF
V gene: TRBV4-1; clone size: .; J gene: TRBJ2-7; CDR3 protein: ASSQDYSSGSYEQY
V gene: TRBV9; clone size: .; J gene: TRBJ2-2; CDR3 protein: ASSPAQRTGELF
V gene: TRBV7-9; clone size: few; J gene: TRBJ2-3; CDR3 protein: ASSLLGHFTDTQY
V gene: TRBV7-8; clone size: few; J gene: TRBJ1-5; CDR3 protein: ASSLGNNQPQH
V gene: TRBV4-1; clone size: many; J gene: TRBJ2-1; CDR3 protein: ASSTGTGGYNEQF
V gene: TRBV24-1; clone size: .; J gene: TRBJ1-5; CDR3 protein: ATRGQGSNQPQH
V gene: TRBV4-3; clone size: .; J gene: TRBJ1-2; CDR3 protein: ASRQETEAGGYT
V gene: TRBV24-1; clone size: .; J gene: TRBJ1-2; CDR3 protein: ATSEPTGRGGYT
V gene: TRBV12-3/TRBV12-4; clone size: few; J gene: TRBJ2-1; CDR3 protein: ASSFGGPEGGNEQF
V gene: TRBV12-3/TRBV12-4; clone size: few; J gene: TRBJ2-7; CDR3 protein: ASSFYSTYEQY
V gene: TRBV5-5; clone size: many; J gene: TRBJ2-1; CDR3 protein: ASSFSGIGTYNEQF
V gene: TRBV19; clone size: few; J gene: TRBJ1-1; CDR3 protein: ASKRTGGANTEAF
V gene: TRBV6-5; clone size: .; J gene: TRBJ1-2; CDR3 protein: ASSQPSGQGKDGYT
V gene: TRBV20-1; clone size: .; J gene: TRBJ2-7; CDR3 protein: SASRGSSSYEQY